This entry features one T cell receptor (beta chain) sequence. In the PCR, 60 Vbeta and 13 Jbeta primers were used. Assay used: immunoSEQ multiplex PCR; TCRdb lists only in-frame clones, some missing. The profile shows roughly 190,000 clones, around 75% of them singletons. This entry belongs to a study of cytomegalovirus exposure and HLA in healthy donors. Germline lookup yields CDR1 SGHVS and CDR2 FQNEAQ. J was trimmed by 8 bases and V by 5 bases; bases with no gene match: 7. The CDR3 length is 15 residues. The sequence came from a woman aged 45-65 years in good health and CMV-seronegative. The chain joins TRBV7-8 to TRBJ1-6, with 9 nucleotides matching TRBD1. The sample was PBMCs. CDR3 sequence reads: CASSPNRGRDSPLHF. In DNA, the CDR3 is TGTGCCAGCAGCCCCAACAGGGGGCGGGATTCACCCCTCCACTTT.